The present TCR beta chain was sequenced within a study of blood T cell repertoires in COVID-19. CDR1 and CDR2 (germline): SGDLS, YYNGEE. The CDR3 totals 13 residues. J lost 6 bases, V lost 2 bases, and 4 bases had no gene match. Participant age was roughly 18 to 89 years, and participants resided in fewer than 25 US areas. Profiling relied on immunoSEQ multiplex PCR, and the TCRdb table lists in-frame clones only, not all of them. The sample shows 200,000 or so clones, about four fifths of them seen only once. The sequence came from a woman aged 45-60 years who had been exposed to COVID-19. The gene calls are TRBV9 and TRBJ2-7, with TRBD1 matching 8 bases. The sequenced material came from PBMCs or T cells enriched from blood (not recorded which). CDR3 protein: CASSVWGTGEQYF. The CDR3 DNA reads as TGTGCCAGCAGCGTTTGGGGGACAGGCGAGCAGTACTTC.